The source of this T cell receptor beta chain is a study of shared clonotypes between healthy human individuals. CDR3 length: 14 amino acids. The V and J ends lost 3 bases and 2 bases respectively, with 11 bases between them. The germline V gene encodes CDR1 SGHDN and CDR2 FVKESK. About this clone itself: What it binds is unknown.

Study-level results: Genetic and exposure-history diversity was limited by the small donor number.

Assay: immunoSEQ multiplex PCR; the TCRdb copy retains only in-frame clones and omits some. The top ten hold about 0.12% of the sample, which has around 650,000 clones, approximately 96% seen once. CD45RO-negative cells were positively selected for CCR7, leaving out terminally differentiated effector memory CD45RA+ cells. The clonotype comes from a woman aged 30 to 39 in good health. The sample taken for sequencing was naive CD8+ T cells sorted from blood. The rearrangement links TRBV14 to TRBJ2-7; a possible D gene is TRBD1 (5 bases). The chain's CDR3 is CASSHGRGTYEQYF. In DNA, the CDR3 is TGTGCCAGCAGCCACGGTAGGGGAACCTACGAGCAGTACTTC.